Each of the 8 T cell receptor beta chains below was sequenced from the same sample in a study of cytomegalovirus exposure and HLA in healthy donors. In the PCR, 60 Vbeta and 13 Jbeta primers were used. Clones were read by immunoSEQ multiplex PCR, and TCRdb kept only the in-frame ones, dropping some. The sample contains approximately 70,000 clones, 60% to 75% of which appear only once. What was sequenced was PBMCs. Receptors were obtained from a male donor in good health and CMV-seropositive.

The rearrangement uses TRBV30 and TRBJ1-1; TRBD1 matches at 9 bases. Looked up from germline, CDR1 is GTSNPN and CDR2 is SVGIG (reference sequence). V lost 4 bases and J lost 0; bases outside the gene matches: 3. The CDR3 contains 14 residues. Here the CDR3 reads CAWNRGLMNTEAFF. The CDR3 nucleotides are TGTGCCTGGAACAGGGGGCTTATGAACACTGAAGCTTTCTTT. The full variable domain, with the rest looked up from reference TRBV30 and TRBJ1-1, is SQTIHQWPATLVQPVGSPLSLECTVEGTSNPNLYWYRQAAGRGLQLLFYSVGIGQISSEVPQNLSASRPQDRQFILSSKKLLLSDSGFYLCAWNRGLMNTEAFFGQGTRLTVV.

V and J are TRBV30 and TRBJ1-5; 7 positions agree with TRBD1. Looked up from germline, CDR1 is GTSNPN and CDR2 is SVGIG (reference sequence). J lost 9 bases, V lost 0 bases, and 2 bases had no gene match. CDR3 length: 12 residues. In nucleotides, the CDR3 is TGTGCCTGGAGTGTAGACAGGGTGCCCCAGCATTTT. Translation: CAWSVDRVPQHF.

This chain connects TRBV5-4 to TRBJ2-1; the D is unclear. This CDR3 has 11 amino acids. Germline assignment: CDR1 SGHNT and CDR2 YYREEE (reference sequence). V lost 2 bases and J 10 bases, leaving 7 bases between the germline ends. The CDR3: CASSFLGEQFF. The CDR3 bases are TGTGCCAGCAGCTTCTTGGGCGAGCAGTTCTTC.

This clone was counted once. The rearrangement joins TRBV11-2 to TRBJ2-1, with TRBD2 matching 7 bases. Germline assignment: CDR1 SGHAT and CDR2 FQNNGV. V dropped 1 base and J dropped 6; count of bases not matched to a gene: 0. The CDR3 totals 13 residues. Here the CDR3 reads CASSLGLANEQFF. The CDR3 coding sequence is TGTGCCAGCAGCTTAGGACTAGCCAATGAGCAGTTCTTC.

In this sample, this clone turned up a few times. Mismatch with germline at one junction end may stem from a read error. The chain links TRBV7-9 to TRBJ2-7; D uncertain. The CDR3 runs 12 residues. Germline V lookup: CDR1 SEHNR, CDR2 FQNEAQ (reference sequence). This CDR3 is CSSSSARYEQYF. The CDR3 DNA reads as TGTTCCAGCAGCTCAGCCCGCTACGAGCAGTACTTC.

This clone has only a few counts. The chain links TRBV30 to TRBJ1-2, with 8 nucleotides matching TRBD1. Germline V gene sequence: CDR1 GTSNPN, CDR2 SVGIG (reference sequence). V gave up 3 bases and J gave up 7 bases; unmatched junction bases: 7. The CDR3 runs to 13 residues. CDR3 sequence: CAWRAPGTGGYTF. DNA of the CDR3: TGTGCCTGGAGAGCCCCGGGGACAGGTGGCTACACCTTC.

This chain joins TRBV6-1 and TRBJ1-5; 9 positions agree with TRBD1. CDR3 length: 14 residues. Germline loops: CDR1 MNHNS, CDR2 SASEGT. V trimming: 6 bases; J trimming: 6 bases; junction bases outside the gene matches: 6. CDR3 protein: CASSWTGDRQPQHF. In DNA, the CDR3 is TGTGCCAGCAGCTGGACAGGGGACCGTCAGCCCCAGCATTTT.

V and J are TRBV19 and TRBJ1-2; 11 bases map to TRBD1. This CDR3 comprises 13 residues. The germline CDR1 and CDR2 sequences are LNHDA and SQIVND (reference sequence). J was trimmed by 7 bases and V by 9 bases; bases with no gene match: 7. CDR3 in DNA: TGTGCCAGGGGCCGGGGACAGGGGGGTGGCTACACCTTC. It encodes CARGRGQGGGYTF.